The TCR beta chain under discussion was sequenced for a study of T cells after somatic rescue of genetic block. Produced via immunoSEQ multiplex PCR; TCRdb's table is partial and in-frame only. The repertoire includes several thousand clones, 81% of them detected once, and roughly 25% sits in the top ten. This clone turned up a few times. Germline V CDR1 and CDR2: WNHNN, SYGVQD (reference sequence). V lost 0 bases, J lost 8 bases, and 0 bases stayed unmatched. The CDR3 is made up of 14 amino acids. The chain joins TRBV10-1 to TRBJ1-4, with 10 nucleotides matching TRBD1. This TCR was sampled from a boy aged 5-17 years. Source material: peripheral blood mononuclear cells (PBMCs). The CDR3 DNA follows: TGCGCCAGCAGTGAGTCGACAGGGGGCGAAAAACTGTTTTTT. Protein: CASSESTGGEKLFF.